This T cell receptor (beta chain) was recorded in a study of CD8+ T cells in alopecia areata. At the level of the study: A regimen of oral tofacitinib, 5 to 10 mg twice daily, was given to treated patients.

Stated treatment: oral pan-JAK inhibitor, 5-10 mg twice daily. Using a FACSAria, the CD4+ and CD8+ T cells were sorted from the PBMCs. Reverse transcription of extracted RNA yielded cDNA, which provided the sequencing template. The protocol was immunoSEQ multiplex PCR, while the TCRdb copy is restricted to in-frame clones and leaves out a portion. This table has about 270,000 clones, around three fifths appearing once. The receptor was isolated from a human donor with alopecia areata. This specimen was CD4+ T cells sorted from blood, taken around week 54, from a patient treated with tofacitinib.

The CDR3 DNA reads TGCAGCGTTGAAGATCCTGGCTGGGAGACCCAGTACTTC. Translated: CSVEDPGWETQYF. The gene calls are TRBV29-1 and TRBJ2-5; no clear D. V was shortened by 0 bases and J by 5 bases, with 10 bases between the two germline ends. The CDR3 covers 13 residues. From germline, CDR1 is SQVTM and CDR2 ANQGSEA. The variable domain in full, with the rest retrieved from reference TRBV29-1 and TRBJ2-5, is SAVISQKPSRDICQRGTSLTIQCQVDSQVTMMFWYRQQPGQSLTLIATANQGSEATYESGFVIDKFPISRPNLTFSTLTVSNMSPEDSSIYLCSVEDPGWETQYFGPGTRLLVL.